What follows are 26 T cell receptor beta chains derived from one specimen sequenced in a study of shared clonotypes between healthy human individuals. Libraries were prepared by immunoSEQ multiplex PCR; TCRdb keeps only in-frame clonotypes and omits some of them. Of 2 million to 2.5 million clones listed, just under 95% are singletons. Sequencing was performed on naive CD4+ T cells from PBMCs. Subset specified: CD45RA+ positively selected. The source is a man between 18 and 29 years old in good health. Some clones in this sample may be carry-over from other donors' samples.

This rearrangement joins TRBV4-1 to TRBJ1-1; D remains unclear. Trimming stripped 1 base from V and 1 base from J, with 4 bases between. CDR1 and CDR2 from the germline V gene are MGHRA and YSYEKL. CDR3 length: 13 amino acids. CDR3 bases: TGCGCCAGCAGCCAAGTTGAGAACACTGAAGCTTTCTTT. Translated: CASSQVENTEAFF.

CDR3 loop: CASSLLTVSRNEQFF. In DNA form, the CDR3 reads TGTGCCAGCAGTTTACTTACGGTATCTCGAAATGAGCAGTTCTTC. This chain connects TRBV27 to TRBJ2-1; D is uncertain. V lost 2 bases to trimming and J lost 7 bases, with 15 bases between them. The CDR3 is 15 amino acids. Germline V gene lookup returns CDR1 MNHEY and CDR2 SMNVEV (reference sequence).

The chain employs TRBV6-5 and TRBJ2-5; D may be TRBD1 or TRBD2 (5 bases each). Germline assignment: CDR1 MNHEY and CDR2 SVGAGI. This CDR3 spans 15 amino acids. V was trimmed by 4 bases and J by 4 bases, leaving 16 bases between them. For the CDR3, the DNA is TGTGCCAGCAGTTCCTCCGTGAAGGGGAGAGAGACCCAGTACTTC. This codes for CASSSSVKGRETQYF.

V usage is TRBV5-4 and J usage is TRBJ2-5, with 10 nucleotides matching TRBD2. CDR1 and CDR2 from the germline V gene are SGHNT and YYREEE (reference sequence). V lost 1 base, J lost 2 bases, and 2 bases stayed unmatched. The CDR3 covers 15 residues. The CDR3: CASSLTSGTQETQYF. The CDR3 DNA is TGTGCCAGCAGCTTGACTAGCGGGACTCAAGAGACCCAGTACTTC.

This sequence joins TRBV7-2 and TRBJ2-7; 10 bases are shared with TRBD1. This CDR3 has 15 amino acids. With 2 bases clipped from V and 7 bases from J, the junction kept 8 bases outside the gene matches. Looked up from germline, CDR1 is SGHTA and CDR2 is FQGNSA. The CDR3 protein is CASSLKGQGVGEQYF. CDR3 in DNA: TGTGCCAGCAGCTTAAAAGGACAGGGGGTTGGGGAGCAGTACTTC.

This clone was observed a single time. It is unclear where the CDR3 begins or ends on the DNA, so no DNA is shown, and the CDR3 is as TCRdb lists it. The chain uses TRBV6-4 and TRBJ2-6; TRBD1 is the table's D call, not checked against the DNA. Counting both end residues, the CDR3 totals 15 amino acids. Germline CDR1 reads MRHNA; CDR2 reads SNTAGT. The CDR3 region is CASSSSNTGANVLTF.

The chain recombines TRBV6-1 with TRBJ2-7; perhaps TRBD2 as D (7 bases). Germline CDR1 and CDR2: MNHNS and SASEGT. Trimming left V 8 bases short and J 5 bases short, with 16 bases between. There are 13 residues in the CDR3. The CDR3 is CASEGGYGDEQYF. In DNA, the CDR3 is TGTGCCAGCGAGGGGGGGTACGGAGACGAGCAGTACTTC.

This CDR3 is CASSPPRGYEQYF. The CDR3 coding sequence is TGTGCCAGCAGCCCACCCCGGGGCTACGAGCAGTACTTC. The gene calls are TRBV28 and TRBJ2-7; D perhaps matches TRBD2 (5 bases). Germline CDR1 MDHEN, CDR2 SYDVKM. CDR3 length equals 13 residues. V was trimmed by 6 bases and J by 3 bases, leaving 12 bases between them. Based on the CDR3 plus reference TRBV28 and TRBJ2-7, the full variable domain is DVKVTQSSRYLVKRTGEKVFLECVQDMDHENMFWYRQDPGLGLRLIYFSYDVKMKEKGDIPEGYSVSREKKERFSLILESASTNQTSMYLCASSPPRGYEQYFGPGTRLTVT.

This chain joins TRBV19 and TRBJ2-5; D is possibly TRBD1 (6 bases). Trimming removed 4 bases from V and 1 base from J, with 16 bases in between. CDR1 and CDR2 from the germline V gene are LNHDA and SQIVND (reference sequence). This CDR3 has 16 amino acids. The CDR3 coding sequence is TGTGCCAGTAGTACCCGGGCCTGGGGGCTCCAAGAGACCCAGTACTTC. This codes for CASSTRAWGLQETQYF.

The chain employs TRBV5-4 and TRBJ1-4; possible D gene TRBD1, 6 bases. CDR1 and CDR2 (germline): SGHNT, YYREEE (reference sequence). There are 14 residues in the CDR3. Trimming cost V 4 bases and J 5 bases, with 12 bases left between them. The CDR3: CASSPTGKNEKLFF. The CDR3, as DNA: TGTGCCAGCAGCCCAACAGGGAAGAATGAAAAACTGTTTTTT.

For this clone: Distinct nucleotide sequences in the sample also encode this CDR3. The chain links TRBV20-1 to TRBJ2-3; D remains unclear. V lost 2 bases and J lost 4, with 4 bases in between. There are 11 residues in the CDR3. In germline, CDR1 is DFQATT, CDR2 SNEGSKA (reference sequence). The CDR3 sequence is CSARPADTQYF. CDR3 sequence (DNA): TGCAGTGCTAGACCAGCAGATACGCAGTATTTT.

J is TRBJ1-1 and V is TRBV5-1; 8 bases align to TRBD1. This CDR3 comprises 16 residues. The germline V gene encodes CDR1 SGHRS and CDR2 YFSETQ. V lost 4 bases, J lost 5 bases, and 13 bases stayed unmatched. CDR3 region: CASSRSVQGAGTEAFF. CDR3 coding DNA: TGCGCCAGCAGCCGGAGTGTTCAGGGGGCGGGTACTGAAGCTTTCTTT.

CDR3 sequence reads: CASSLESGGNTGELFF. CDR3 sequence (DNA): TGCGCCAGCAGCTTGGAATCTGGGGGGAACACCGGGGAGCTGTTTTTT. This sequence joins TRBV5-1 and TRBJ2-2, with D perhaps being TRBD1 or TRBD2 (5 bases each). Between the trimmed V and J ends, which lost 0 bases and 1 base, there was a span of 10 bases. Germline V CDR1 and CDR2: SGHRS, YFSETQ. The CDR3 length is 16 residues. The full variable domain, in which reference TRBV5-1 and TRBJ2-2 provide the parts outside the CDR3, is KAGVTQTPRYLIKTRGQQVTLSCSPISGHRSVSWYQQTPGQGLQFLFEYFSETQRNKGNFPGRFSGRQFSNSRSEMNVSTLELGDSALYLCASSLESGGNTGELFFGEGSRLTVL.

V gene TRBV11-1 combines with J gene TRBJ2-5; D is possibly TRBD1 (6 bases). The CDR3 sequence is 15 residues long. Per germline, CDR1 SGHAT and CDR2 FQDESV (reference sequence). V dropped 5 bases and J dropped 2 bases, with 15 bases sitting between them. DNA for the CDR3: TGTGCCAGCAGCCCAGGACAGAGGGAACAAGAGACCCAGTACTTC. Protein product: CASSPGQREQETQYF. Based on the CDR3 plus reference TRBV11-1 and TRBJ2-5, the full variable domain is EAEVAQSPRYKITEKSQAVAFWCDPISGHATLYWYRQILGQGPELLVQFQDESVVDDSQLPKDRFSAERLKGVDSTLKIQPAELGDSAMYLCASSPGQREQETQYFGPGTRLLVL.

This clone was seen once. This sequence joins TRBV19 and TRBJ1-5; D is uncertain. Looked up from germline, CDR1 is LNHDA and CDR2 is SQIVND (reference sequence). V was pared by 1 base and J by 0 bases, with 16 bases between. The CDR3 is 18 amino acids. This CDR3 reads CASSIGREREFSNQPQHF. CDR3 nucleotide sequence: TGTGCCAGTAGTATAGGTAGGGAAAGGGAATTTAGCAATCAGCCCCAGCATTTT. Filled out from reference TRBV19 and TRBJ1-5, the complete variable domain reads DGGITQSPKYLFRKEGQNVTLSCEQNLNHDAMYWYRQDPGQGLRLIYYSQIVNDFQKGDIAEGYSVSREKKESFPLTVTSAQKNPTAFYLCASSIGREREFSNQPQHFGDGTRLSIL.

Points on this clone: Other DNA sequences from this sample encode an identical CDR3 as well. The chain is built from TRBV6-6 and TRBJ2-7; the D gene is possibly TRBD2 (5 bases). This CDR3 comprises 13 residues. Germline CDR1 is MNHNY and CDR2 is SVGAGI (reference sequence). Between the trimmed V and J ends, which lost 1 base and 6 bases, there was a span of 10 bases. For the CDR3, the DNA is TGTGCCAGCAGTTACTTTCCGAGCGGCGAGCAGTACTTC. Translated: CASSYFPSGEQYF.

This chain connects TRBV28 to TRBJ1-4, with D tentatively TRBD1 (6 bases). Trimming cost V 7 bases and J 8 bases, with 17 bases left between them. Germline assignment: CDR1 MDHEN and CDR2 SYDVKM. The CDR3 totals 14 residues. The CDR3: CASTLGGAWEKLFF. The CDR3, as DNA: TGTGCCAGCACCCTAGGGGGGGCTTGGGAAAAACTGTTTTTT.

Worth noting for this clone: This same CDR3 is encoded by further DNA sequences in the sample. The chain combines TRBV6-6 with TRBJ2-7; D remains unclear. Between the trimmed V and J ends, which lost 2 bases and 6 bases, there was a span of 5 bases. This CDR3 has 11 residues. Looked up from germline, CDR1 is MNHNY and CDR2 is SVGAGI (reference sequence). CDR3 protein: CASSYGPEQYF. For the CDR3, the DNA is TGTGCCAGCAGTTACGGCCCCGAGCAGTACTTC.

This clone was seen just once. The chain combines TRBV21-1 with TRBJ2-7. TRBV21-1 is a recognized pseudogene. This CDR3 has 10 amino acids. CDR3 amino acids: CAIDKYEQYF. For the CDR3, the DNA is TGTGCCATCGATAAATACGAGCAGTACTTC.

A word on this clone: Other DNA sequences in this sample translate to the same CDR3. V and J are TRBV20-1 and TRBJ2-7, with D uncertain. Trimming left V 5 bases short and J 4 bases short, with 6 bases between. This CDR3 is 10 amino acids long. Germline assignment: CDR1 DFQATT and CDR2 SNEGSKA (reference sequence). CDR3 residues: CSASTYEQYF. CDR3 bases: TGCAGTGCTTCGACTTACGAGCAGTACTTC.

The chain recombines TRBV2 with TRBJ2-1, with a tentative D call TRBD2 (5 bases). Germline assignment: CDR1 SNHLY and CDR2 FYNNEI. V shed 3 bases and J shed 9 bases, with 9 bases lying between them. The CDR3 loop spans 12 amino acids. DNA of the CDR3: TGTGCCAGCAGTGATAATCGGGGTGAGCAGTTCTTC. It specifies CASSDNRGEQFF.

This chain links TRBV27 with TRBJ2-3, with TRBD2 identical over 8 bases. Unmatched junction bases numbered 7, after V lost 2 bases and J lost 0 bases. Germline V gene data show CDR1 as MNHEY and CDR2 as SMNVEV (reference sequence). The CDR3 extends over 17 amino acids. The CDR3 DNA reads TGTGCCAGCAGTTTAATTGACGGCGGGAGGAGCACAGATACGCAGTATTTT. Encoded protein: CASSLIDGGRSTDTQYF.

V gene TRBV2 combines with J gene TRBJ1-1; D perhaps matches TRBD1 (5 bases). The CDR3 loop spans 14 amino acids. Deletions cut 6 bases from V and 3 bases from J, with 14 bases between. Per germline, CDR1 SNHLY and CDR2 FYNNEI. The CDR3 sequence is CASRARGMDTEAFF. DNA for the CDR3: TGTGCCAGCAGGGCTCGGGGGATGGACACTGAAGCTTTCTTT.

This rearrangement joins TRBV11-2 to TRBJ2-7; 10 nucleotides agree with TRBD2. Trimming removed 6 bases from V and 2 bases from J; junction bases left unmatched: 4. The germline gives CDR1 SGHAT, CDR2 FQNNGV. The CDR3 loop spans 14 amino acids. CDR3 residues: CASRKREGPYEQYF. CDR3 in DNA: TGTGCCAGCAGAAAGCGGGAGGGCCCCTACGAGCAGTACTTC. Combining the CDR3 with reference TRBV11-2 and TRBJ2-7 gives the whole variable domain EAGVAQSPRYKIIEKRQSVAFWCNPISGHATLYWYQQILGQGPKLLIQFQNNGVVDDSQLPKDRFSAERLKGVDSTLKIQPAKLEDSAVYLCASRKREGPYEQYFGPGTRLTVT.

CDR3 sequence: CASSEIAGGGNEQFF. In nucleotides, the CDR3 is TGTGCCAGCAGTGAAATAGCGGGAGGGGGGAATGAGCAGTTCTTC. The rearrangement joins TRBV2 to TRBJ2-1; 11 bases are shared with TRBD2. The junction had 4 bases not matched to a gene; V was cut back by 2 bases and J by 7 bases. The CDR3 has 15 amino acids. Germline V gene lookup returns CDR1 SNHLY and CDR2 FYNNEI.

V usage is TRBV27 and J usage is TRBJ2-3; D is perhaps TRBD2 (6 bases). Trimming took 8 bases from V and 2 from J, leaving 20 bases between them. Germline CDR1 reads MNHEY; CDR2 reads SMNVEV (reference sequence). CDR3 size: 16 residues. CDR3 sequence reads: CASSQLGRGPTDTQYF. The CDR3 nucleotides read TGTGCCAGCTCGCAGTTGGGGCGGGGTCCCACAGATACGCAGTATTTT.